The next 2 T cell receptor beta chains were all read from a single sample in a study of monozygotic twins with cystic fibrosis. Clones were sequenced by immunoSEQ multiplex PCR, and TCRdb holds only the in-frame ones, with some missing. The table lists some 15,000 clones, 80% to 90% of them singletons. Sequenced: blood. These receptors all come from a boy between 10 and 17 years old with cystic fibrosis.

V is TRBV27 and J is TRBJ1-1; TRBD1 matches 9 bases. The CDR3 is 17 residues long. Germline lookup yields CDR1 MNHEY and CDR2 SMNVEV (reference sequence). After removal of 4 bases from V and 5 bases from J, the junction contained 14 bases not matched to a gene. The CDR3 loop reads CASSSKIQGAQGTEAFF. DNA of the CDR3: TGTGCCAGCAGTTCAAAAATACAGGGGGCCCAGGGGACTGAAGCTTTCTTT.

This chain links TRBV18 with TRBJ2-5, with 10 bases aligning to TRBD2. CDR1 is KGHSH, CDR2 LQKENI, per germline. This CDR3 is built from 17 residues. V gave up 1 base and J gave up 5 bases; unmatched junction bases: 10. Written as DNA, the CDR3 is TGTGCCAGCTCACCACGGCCTAGCGGGGGCAATGGTGAGACCCAGTACTTC. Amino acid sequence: CASSPRPSGGNGETQYF.